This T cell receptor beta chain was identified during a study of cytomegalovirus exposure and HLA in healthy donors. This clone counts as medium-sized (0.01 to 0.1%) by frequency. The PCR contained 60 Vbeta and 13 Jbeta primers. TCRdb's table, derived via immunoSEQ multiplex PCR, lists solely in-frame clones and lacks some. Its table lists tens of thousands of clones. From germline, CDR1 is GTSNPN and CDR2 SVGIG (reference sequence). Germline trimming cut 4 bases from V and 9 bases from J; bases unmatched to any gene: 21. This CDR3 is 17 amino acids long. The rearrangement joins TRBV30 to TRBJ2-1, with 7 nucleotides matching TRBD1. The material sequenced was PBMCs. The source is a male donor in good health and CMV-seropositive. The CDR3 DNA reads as TGTGCCTGGAATGACCGTACTAGAGGGGGCCAAGCGAGTGAGCAGTTCTTC. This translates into CAWNDRTRGGQASEQFF.